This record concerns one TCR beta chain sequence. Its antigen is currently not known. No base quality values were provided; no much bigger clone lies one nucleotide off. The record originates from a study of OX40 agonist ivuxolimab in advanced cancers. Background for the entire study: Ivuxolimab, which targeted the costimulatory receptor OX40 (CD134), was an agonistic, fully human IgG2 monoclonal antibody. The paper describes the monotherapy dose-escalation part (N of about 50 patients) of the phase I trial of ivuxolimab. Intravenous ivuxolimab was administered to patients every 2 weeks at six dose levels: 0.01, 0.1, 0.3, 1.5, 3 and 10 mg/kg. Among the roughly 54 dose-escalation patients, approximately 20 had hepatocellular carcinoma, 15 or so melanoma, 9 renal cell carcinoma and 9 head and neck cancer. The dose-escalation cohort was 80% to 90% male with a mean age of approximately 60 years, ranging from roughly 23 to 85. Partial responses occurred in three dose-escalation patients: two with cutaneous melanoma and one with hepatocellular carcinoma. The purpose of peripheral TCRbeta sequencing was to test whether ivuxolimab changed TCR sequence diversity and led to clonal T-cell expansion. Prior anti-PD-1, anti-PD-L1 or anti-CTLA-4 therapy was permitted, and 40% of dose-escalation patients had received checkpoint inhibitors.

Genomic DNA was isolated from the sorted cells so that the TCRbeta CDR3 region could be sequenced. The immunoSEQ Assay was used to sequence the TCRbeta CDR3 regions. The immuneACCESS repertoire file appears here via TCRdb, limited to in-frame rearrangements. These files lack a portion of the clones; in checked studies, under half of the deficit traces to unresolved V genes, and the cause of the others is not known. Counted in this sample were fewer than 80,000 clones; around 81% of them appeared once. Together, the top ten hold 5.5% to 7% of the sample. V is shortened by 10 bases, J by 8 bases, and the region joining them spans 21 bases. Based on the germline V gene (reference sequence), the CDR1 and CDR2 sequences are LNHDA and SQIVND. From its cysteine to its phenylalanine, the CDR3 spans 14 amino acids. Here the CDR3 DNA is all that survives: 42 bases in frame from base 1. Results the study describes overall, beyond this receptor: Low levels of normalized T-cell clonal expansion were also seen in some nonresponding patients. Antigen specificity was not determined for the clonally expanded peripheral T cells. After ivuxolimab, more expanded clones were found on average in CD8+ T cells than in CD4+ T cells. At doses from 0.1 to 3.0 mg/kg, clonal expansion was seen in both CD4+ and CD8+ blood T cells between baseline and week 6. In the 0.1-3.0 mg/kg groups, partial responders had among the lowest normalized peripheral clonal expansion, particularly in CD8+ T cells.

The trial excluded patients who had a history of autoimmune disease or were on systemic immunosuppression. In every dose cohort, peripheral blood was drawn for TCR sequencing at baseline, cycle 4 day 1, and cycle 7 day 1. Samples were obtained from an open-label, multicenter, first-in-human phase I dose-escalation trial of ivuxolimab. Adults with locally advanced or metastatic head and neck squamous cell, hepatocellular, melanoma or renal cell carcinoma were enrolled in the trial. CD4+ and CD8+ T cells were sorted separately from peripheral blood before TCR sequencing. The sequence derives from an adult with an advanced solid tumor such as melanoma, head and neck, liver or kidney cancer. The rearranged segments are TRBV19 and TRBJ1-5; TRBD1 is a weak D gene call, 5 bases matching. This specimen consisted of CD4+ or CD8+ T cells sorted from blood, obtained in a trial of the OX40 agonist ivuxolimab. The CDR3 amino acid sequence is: CAIGRDSLSEPQHF. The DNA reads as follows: TGTGCCATAGGGCGAGACAGCCTGTCGGAGCCCCAGCATTTT.